Listed below are T cell receptor beta chains from one sample, sequenced in a study of T cell changes during pregnancy in multiple sclerosis. Data came from immunoSEQ multiplex PCR; TCRdb stores just in-frame clones and leaves some out. This table has nearly 110,000 clones, 75% to 95% appearing once. This sample comprised peripheral blood, obtained before pregnancy. The receptors originated from a female donor with multiple sclerosis, enrolled in a pregnancy study. Each CDR3 is given with its conserved first and last residue. A D gene is named only where the DNA matches it firmly. Some rows mark clone size as missing; the rest say once, few, many or name a class of expanded clone.

j_call | clone_size | v_call | d_call | cdr3_nt | cdr3_aa
TRBJ2-1 | . | TRBV6-4 | . | TGTGCCAGCAGTGCGGCAGACAATGGTGAGCAGTTCTTC | CASSAADNGEQFF
TRBJ2-1 | . | TRBV6-1 | . | TGTGCCAGCAGTGAACTAGTGGGGTTCTTC | CASSELVGFF
TRBJ2-7 | . | TRBV27 | TRBD1 | TGTGCCAGCAGAACTAGGGACAGGCGTAGGGGGGAGCAGTACTTC | CASRTRDRRRGEQYF
TRBJ2-3 | . | TRBV6-6 | TRBD1 | TGTGCCAGCAGTTCACGGGGACAGGGCGCAGATACGCAGTATTTT | CASSSRGQGADTQYF
TRBJ2-7 | . | TRBV7-2 | TRBD2 | TGTGCCAGCAGCTTAAGCGGGGGTGCCTACGAGCAGTACTTC | CASSLSGGAYEQYF
TRBJ2-7 | . | TRBV7-9 | . | TGTGCCAGCAGCCTCCCCCGTGGCACCTCCTACGAGCAGTACTTC | CASSLPRGTSYEQYF
TRBJ2-5 | . | TRBV5-1 | . | TGCGCCAGCAGCCTCCTTTCGGGGCAAGAGACCCAGTACTTC | CASSLLSGQETQYF
TRBJ1-4 | . | TRBV9 | . | TGTGCCAGCAGCGTGGGAACAGGGATTGAAAAACTGTTTTTT | CASSVGTGIEKLFF
TRBJ2-6 | . | TRBV19 | . | TGTGCCAGTATAACTTGGGGGGCTGGGGCCAACGTCCTGACTTTC | CASITWGAGANVLTF
TRBJ2-7 | . | TRBV6-5 | . | TGTGCCAGCAGTGAAAAAGTCGCGATCGAGCAGTACTTC | CASSEKVAIEQYF
TRBJ2-3 | . | TRBV7-8 | TRBD1 | TGTGCCAGCAGCCCACGGAAGTACAGGGGGCTGACAGATACGCAGTATTTT | CASSPRKYRGLTDTQYF
TRBJ2-3 | . | TRBV5-1 | TRBD2 | TGCGCCAGCAGCTTGAGTAGGCCACTAGCGGTCACAGATACGCAGTATTTT | CASSLSRPLAVTDTQYF
TRBJ1-1 | . | TRBV10-3 | TRBD1 | TGTGCCAGCAGTAAACAGGGGAGTGAAGCTTTCTTT | CASSKQGSEAFF
TRBJ2-7 | . | TRBV19 | TRBD2 | TGTGCCAGTAGTATACTAGCGGGAGTTTCTGGCGAGCAGTACTTC | CASSILAGVSGEQYF
TRBJ1-1 | few | TRBV9 | . | TGTGCCAGCAGCGTAGGGTTCAGGGACACTGAAGCTTTCTTT | CASSVGFRDTEAFF
TRBJ1-5 | . | TRBV19 | . | TGTGCCAGTAGTAATCCGGACAGCTCTAATCAGCCCCAGCATTTT | CASSNPDSSNQPQHF
TRBJ2-5 | . | TRBV6-5 | TRBD2 | TGTGCCAGCAGTTCCTCCAGCGGGACTCAAGAGACCCAGTACTTC | CASSSSSGTQETQYF
TRBJ1-2 | once | TRBV2 | . | TGTGCCAGCAGTGATAGTCAGGGGCTGAGGGGCTACACCTTC | CASSDSQGLRGYTF
TRBJ1-1 | . | TRBV7-3 | TRBD1 | TGTGCCAGCAGCCCCGGGACAGCATACACTGAAGCTTTCTTT | CASSPGTAYTEAFF
TRBJ1-6 | . | TRBV19 | . | TGTGCCAGTAGTATTAGGGGTCCGAATTCACCCCTCCACTTT | CASSIRGPNSPLHF
TRBJ2-3 | . | TRBV30 | TRBD1 | TGTGCCTGGAGGAGGGGACAGGGAGCTTCAGATACGCAGTATTTT | CAWRRGQGASDTQYF
TRBJ1-4 | . | TRBV2 | . | TGTGCCATCGTTCCGAGGGTTCGGGCTAATGAAAAACTGTTTTTT | CAIVPRVRANEKLFF
TRBJ2-5 | . | TRBV7-6 | . | TGTGCCAGCAGCCCAGGGGCTACAAGTGGGACCCAGTACTTC | CASSPGATSGTQYF
TRBJ2-1 | once | TRBV30 | TRBD2 | TGTGCCTGGAGTGTGGGACTAGCGGTCAATGAGCAGTTCTTC | CAWSVGLAVNEQFF
TRBJ2-3 | . | TRBV11-2 | . | TGTGCCAGCAGCTTACCAAGCACAGATACGCAGTATTTT | CASSLPSTDTQYF
TRBJ1-1 | . | TRBV5-3 | . | TGTGCCAGCTTTGAGGGTAACCGCCACGAAGCTTTCTTT | CASFEGNRHEAFF
TRBJ2-5 | . | TRBV14 | TRBD2 | TGTGCCAGCAGCCAAAGGATCGGGGGGGCCGGTGAAGAGACCCAGTACTTC | CASSQRIGGAGEETQYF
TRBJ2-7 | . | TRBV6-1 | TRBD1 | TGTGCCAGCAGTGAGTTTATGGGACAGGGCACCTACGAGCAGTACTTC | CASSEFMGQGTYEQYF
TRBJ2-1 | . | TRBV5-3 | . | TGTGCCAGCAGCTTCGAGGGCGGGACGTACAATGAGCAGTTCTTC | CASSFEGGTYNEQFF
TRBJ2-1 | . | TRBV7-9 | . | TGTGCCAGCAGCTTAGCGCGCGGCGCGGGAACCAATGAGCAGTTCTTC | CASSLARGAGTNEQFF
TRBJ2-3 | . | TRBV6-6 | TRBD2 | TGTGCCAGCACTCCAAGAGCGGGAGTCCGAGATACGCAGTATTTT | CASTPRAGVRDTQYF
TRBJ2-1 | . | TRBV7-2 | . | TGTGCCAGCAGCCCATGGTCTGGCACCGGGACTGGTGAGCAGTTCTTC | CASSPWSGTGTGEQFF
TRBJ1-2 | . | TRBV7-8 | . | TGTGCCAGCAGCTTAGCGGGGGGGCGGAGGGGCTACACCTTC | CASSLAGGRRGYTF
TRBJ2-1 | few | TRBV6-5 | . | TGTGCCAGCAGTCAGGGGACGCATGAGCAGTTCTTC | CASSQGTHEQFF
TRBJ2-7 | . | TRBV27 | TRBD1 | TGTGCCAGCAGGTTGGGACAGCAAACCTACGAGCAGTACTTC | CASRLGQQTYEQYF
TRBJ1-3 | . | TRBV5-1 | . | TGCGCCAGCAGCTTGGCGGGGGAGGGCAGTGGAAACACCATATATTTT | CASSLAGEGSGNTIYF
TRBJ2-4 | once | TRBV7-7 | TRBD2 | TGTGCTAGCAGCCCAGAGGTGGCGGGAGAGAAAAACATTCAGTACTTC | CASSPEVAGEKNIQYF
TRBJ1-1 | once | TRBV29-1 | . | TGCAGCGTTGTTTGGCCATTGAACACTGAAGCTTTCTTT | CSVVWPLNTEAFF